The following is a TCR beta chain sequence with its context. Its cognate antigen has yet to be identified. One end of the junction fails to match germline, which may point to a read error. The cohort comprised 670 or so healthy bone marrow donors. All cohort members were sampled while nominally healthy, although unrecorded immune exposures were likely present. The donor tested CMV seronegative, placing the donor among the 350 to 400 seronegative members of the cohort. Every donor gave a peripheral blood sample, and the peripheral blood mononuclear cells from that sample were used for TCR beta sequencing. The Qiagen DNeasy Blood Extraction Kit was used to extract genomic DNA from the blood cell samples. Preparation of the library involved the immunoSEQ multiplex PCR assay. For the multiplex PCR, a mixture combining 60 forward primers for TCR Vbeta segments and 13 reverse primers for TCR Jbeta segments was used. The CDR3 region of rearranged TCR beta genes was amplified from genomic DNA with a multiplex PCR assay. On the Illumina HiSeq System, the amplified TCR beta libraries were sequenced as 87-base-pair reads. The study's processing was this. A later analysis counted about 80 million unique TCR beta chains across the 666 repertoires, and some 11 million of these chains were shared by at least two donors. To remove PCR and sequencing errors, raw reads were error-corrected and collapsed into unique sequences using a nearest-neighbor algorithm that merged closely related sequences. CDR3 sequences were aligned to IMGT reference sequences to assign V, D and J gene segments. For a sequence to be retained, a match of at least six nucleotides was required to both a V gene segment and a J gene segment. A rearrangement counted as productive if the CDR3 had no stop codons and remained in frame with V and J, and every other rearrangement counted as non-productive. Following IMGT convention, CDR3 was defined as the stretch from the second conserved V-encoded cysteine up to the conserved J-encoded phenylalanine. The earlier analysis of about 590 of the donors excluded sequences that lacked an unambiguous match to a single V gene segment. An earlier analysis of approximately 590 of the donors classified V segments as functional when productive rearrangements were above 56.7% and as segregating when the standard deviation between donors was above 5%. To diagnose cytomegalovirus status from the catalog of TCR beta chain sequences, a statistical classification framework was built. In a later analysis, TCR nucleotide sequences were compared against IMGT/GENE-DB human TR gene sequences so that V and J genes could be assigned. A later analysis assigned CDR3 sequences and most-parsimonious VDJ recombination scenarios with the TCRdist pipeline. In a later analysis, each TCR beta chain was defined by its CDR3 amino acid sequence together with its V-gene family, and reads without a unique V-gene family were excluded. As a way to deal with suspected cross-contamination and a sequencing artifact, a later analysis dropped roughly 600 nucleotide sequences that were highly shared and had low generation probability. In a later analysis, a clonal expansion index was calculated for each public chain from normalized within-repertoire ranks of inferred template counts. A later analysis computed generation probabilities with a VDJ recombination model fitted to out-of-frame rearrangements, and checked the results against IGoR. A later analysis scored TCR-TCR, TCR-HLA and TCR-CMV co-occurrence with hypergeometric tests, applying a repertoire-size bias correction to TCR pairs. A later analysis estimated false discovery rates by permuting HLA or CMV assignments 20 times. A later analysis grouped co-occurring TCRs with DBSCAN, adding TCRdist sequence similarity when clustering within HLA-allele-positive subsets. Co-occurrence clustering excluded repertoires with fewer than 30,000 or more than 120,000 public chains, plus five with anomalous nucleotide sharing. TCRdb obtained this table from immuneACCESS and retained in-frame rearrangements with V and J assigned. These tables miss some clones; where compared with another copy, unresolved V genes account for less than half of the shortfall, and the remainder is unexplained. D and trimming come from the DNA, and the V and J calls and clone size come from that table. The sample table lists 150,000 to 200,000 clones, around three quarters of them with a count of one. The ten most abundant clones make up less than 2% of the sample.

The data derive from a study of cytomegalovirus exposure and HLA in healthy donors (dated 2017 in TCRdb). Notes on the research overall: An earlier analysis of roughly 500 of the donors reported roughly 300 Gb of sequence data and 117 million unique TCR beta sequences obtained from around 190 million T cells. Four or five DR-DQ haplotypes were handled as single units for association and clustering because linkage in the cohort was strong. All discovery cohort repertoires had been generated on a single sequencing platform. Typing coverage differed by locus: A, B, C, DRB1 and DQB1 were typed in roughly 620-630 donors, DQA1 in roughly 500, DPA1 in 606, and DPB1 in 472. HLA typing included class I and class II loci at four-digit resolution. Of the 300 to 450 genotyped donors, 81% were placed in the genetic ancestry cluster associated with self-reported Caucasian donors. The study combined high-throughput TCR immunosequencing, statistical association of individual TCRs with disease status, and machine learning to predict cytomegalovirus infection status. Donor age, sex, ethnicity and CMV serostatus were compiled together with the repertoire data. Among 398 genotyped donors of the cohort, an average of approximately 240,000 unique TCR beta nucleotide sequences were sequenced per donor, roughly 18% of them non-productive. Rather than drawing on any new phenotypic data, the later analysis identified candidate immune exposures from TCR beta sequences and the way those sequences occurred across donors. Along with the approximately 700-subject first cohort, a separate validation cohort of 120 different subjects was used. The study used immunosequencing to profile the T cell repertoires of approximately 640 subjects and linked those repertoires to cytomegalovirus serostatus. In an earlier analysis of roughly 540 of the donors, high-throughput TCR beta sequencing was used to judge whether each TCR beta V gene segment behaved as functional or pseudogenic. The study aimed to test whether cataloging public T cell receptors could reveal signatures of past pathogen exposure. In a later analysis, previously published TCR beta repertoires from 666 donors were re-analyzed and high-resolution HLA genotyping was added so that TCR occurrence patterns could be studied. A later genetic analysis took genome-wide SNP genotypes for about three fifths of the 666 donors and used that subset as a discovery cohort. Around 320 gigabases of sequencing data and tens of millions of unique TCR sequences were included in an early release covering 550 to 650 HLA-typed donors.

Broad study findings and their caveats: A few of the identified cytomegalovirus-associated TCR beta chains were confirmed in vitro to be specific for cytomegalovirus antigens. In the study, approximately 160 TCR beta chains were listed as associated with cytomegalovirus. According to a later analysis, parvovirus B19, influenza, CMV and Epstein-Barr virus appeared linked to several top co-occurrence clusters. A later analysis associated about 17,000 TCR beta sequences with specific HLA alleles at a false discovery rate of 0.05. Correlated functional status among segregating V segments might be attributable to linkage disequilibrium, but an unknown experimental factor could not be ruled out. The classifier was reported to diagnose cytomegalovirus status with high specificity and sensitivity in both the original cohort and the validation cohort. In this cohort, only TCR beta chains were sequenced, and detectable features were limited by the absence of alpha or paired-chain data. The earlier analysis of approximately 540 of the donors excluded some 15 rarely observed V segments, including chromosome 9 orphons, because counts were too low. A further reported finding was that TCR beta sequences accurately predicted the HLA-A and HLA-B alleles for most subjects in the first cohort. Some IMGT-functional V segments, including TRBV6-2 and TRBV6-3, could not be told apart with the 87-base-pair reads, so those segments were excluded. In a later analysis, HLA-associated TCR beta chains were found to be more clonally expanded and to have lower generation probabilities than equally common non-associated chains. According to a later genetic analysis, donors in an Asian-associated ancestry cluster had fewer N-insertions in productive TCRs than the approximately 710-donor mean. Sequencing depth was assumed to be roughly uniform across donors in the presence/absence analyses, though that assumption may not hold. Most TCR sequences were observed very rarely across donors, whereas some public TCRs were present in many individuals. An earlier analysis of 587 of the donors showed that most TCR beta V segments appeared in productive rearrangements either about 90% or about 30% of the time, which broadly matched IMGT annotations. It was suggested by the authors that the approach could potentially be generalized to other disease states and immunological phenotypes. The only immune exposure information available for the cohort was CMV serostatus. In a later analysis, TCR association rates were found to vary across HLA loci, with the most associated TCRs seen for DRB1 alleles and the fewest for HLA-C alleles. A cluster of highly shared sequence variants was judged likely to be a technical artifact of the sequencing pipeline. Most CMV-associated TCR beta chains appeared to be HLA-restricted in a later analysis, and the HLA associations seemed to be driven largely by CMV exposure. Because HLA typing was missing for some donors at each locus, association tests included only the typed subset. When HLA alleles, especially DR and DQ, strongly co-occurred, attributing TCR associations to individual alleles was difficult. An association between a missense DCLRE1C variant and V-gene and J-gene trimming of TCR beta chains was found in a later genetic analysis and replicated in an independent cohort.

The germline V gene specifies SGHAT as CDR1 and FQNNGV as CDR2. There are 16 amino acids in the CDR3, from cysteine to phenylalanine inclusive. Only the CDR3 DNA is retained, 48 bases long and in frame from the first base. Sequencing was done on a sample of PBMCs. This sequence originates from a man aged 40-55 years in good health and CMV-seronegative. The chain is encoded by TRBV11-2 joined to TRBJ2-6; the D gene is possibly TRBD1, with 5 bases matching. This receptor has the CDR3 CASSLEGYSGANGLTF. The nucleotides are TGTGCCAGCAGCTTAGAAGGCTACTCTGGGGCCAACGGCCTGACTTTC.